The subject of this entry is one T cell receptor beta chain. The entry originates in a study of T-cell reconstitution after alpha-beta-depleted transplantation in children. Unique molecular identifiers were incorporated when the TCRbeta library was constructed. A single record per CDR3 protein comes from TCRdb applying MiXCR to the PCR reads. The table records around 530,000 distinct CDR3 sequences, about 33% of them present only once. Germline CDR1 is GTSNPN and CDR2 is SVGIG (reference sequence). This CDR3 has 14 residues. V shed 8 bases and J 3 bases; nucleotides not matched to a gene: 6. This TCR was recovered from a human donor who donated a stem cell graft to a child with aplastic anemia. The J gene is TRBJ2-2, the V gene TRBV30; 10 bases are a match to TRBD2. The specimen comprised PBMCs from the stem cell graft donor, sampled from the stem cell graft. The CDR3 here is CASYGTSDTGELFF. CDR3 coding DNA: TGTGCCAGCTACGGGACTAGCGACACCGGGGAGCTGTTTTTT.